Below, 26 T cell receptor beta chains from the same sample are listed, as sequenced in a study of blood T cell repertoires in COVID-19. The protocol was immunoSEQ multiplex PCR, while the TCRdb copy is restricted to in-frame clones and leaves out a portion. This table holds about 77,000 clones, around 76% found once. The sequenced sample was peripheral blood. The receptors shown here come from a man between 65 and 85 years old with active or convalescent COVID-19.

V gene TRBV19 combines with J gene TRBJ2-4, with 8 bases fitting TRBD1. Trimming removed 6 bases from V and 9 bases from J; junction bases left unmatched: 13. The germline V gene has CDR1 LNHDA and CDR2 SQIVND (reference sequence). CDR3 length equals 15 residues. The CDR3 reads CASRHSQTGDPIQYF. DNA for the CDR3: TGTGCCAGTAGACACTCTCAGACAGGGGACCCCATTCAGTACTTC.

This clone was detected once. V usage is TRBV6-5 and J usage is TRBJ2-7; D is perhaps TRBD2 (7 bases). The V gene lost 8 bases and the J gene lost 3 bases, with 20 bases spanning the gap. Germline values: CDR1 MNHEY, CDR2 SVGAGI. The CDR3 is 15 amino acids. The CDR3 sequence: CASRSREGGLYEQYF. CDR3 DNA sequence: TGTGCCAGCCGGTCGAGGGAGGGGGGGCTCTACGAGCAGTACTTC.

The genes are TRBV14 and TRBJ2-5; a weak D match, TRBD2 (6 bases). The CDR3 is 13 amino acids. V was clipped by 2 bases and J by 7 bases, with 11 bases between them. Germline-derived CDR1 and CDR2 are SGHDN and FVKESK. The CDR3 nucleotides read TGTGCCAGCAGCCAAAGGAGGGGTGTGACCCAGTACTTC. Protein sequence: CASSQRRGVTQYF.

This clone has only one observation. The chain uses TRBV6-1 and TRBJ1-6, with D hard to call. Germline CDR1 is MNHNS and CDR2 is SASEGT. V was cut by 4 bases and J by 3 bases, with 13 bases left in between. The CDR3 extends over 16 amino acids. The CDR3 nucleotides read TGTGCCAGCAGTGCCACTACACCCAGCTATAATTCACCCCTCCACTTT. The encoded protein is CASSATTPSYNSPLHF.

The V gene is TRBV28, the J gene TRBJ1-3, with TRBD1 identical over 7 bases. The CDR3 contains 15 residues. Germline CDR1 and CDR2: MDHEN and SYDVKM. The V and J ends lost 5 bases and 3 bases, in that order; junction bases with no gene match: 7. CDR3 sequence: CASSRGDRDGNTIYF. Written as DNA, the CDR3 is TGTGCCAGCAGTAGAGGGGACAGAGATGGAAACACCATATATTTT.

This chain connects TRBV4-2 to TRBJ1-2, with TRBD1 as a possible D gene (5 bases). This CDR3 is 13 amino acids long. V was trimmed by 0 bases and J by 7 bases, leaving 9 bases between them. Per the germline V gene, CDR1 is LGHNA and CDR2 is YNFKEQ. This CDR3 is CASSQDLGGGYTF. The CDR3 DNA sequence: TGTGCCAGCAGCCAAGATTTGGGGGGTGGCTACACCTTC.

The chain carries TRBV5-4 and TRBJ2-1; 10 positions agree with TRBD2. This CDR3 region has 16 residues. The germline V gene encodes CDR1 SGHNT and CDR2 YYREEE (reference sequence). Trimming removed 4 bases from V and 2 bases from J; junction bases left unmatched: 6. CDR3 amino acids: CASSVSGGHTYNEQFF. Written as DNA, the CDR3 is TGTGCCAGCAGCGTTAGCGGGGGGCATACCTACAATGAGCAGTTCTTC.

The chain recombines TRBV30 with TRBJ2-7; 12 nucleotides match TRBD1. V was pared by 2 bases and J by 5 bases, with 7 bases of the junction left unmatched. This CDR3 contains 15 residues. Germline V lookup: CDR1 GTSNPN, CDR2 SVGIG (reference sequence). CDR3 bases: TGTGCCTGGAGTACTGGGACAGGGGGCTCGGACGAGCAGTACTTC. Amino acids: CAWSTGTGGSDEQYF.

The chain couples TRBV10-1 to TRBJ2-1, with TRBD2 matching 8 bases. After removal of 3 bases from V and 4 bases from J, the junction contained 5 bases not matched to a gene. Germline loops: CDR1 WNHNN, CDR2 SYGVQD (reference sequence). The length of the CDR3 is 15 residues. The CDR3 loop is CASSERRGDYNEQFF. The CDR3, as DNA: TGCGCCAGCAGTGAAAGGCGGGGGGATTACAATGAGCAGTTCTTC.

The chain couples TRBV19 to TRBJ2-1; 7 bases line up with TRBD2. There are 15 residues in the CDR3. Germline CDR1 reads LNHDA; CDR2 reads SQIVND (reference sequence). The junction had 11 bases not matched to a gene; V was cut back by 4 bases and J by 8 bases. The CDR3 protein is CASSTDGGFVDEQFF. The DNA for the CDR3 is TGTGCCAGTAGTACGGACGGGGGGTTCGTCGATGAGCAGTTCTTC.

The CDR3 DNA is TGTGCCAGCAGCCCCCCGGGGAATCGCTACGAGCAGTACTTC. This sequence encodes CASSPPGNRYEQYF. V is TRBV7-9 and J is TRBJ2-7; maybe TRBD2 (5 bases). Trimming removed 5 bases at V and 3 bases at J, with 14 bases between. Germline loops: CDR1 SEHNR, CDR2 FQNEAQ (reference sequence). The CDR3 covers 14 residues.

The CDR3 reads CASSLGGTDTQYF. CDR3 bases: TGTGCCAGCAGCTTGGGGGGGACAGATACGCAGTATTTT. The rearrangement links TRBV7-3 to TRBJ2-3; 7 positions agree with TRBD2. Germline CDR1 SGHTA, CDR2 FQGTGA. The V and J ends lost 3 bases and 3 bases, in that order; junction bases with no gene match: 0. The CDR3 length is 13 residues.

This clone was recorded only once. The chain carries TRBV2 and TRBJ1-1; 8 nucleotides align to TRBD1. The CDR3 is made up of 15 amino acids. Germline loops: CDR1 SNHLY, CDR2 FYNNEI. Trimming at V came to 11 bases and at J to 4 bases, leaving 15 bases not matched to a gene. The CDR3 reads CAGGAGGPLSTEAFF. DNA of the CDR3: TGTGCCGGAGGGGCAGGGGGCCCCTTGAGCACTGAAGCTTTCTTT. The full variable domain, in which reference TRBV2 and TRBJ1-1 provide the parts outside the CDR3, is EPEVTQTPSHQVTQMGQEVILRCVPISNHLYFYWYRQILGQKVEFLVSFYNNEISEKSEIFDDQFSVERPDGSNFTLKIRSTKLEDSAMYFCAGGAGGPLSTEAFFGQGTRLTVV.

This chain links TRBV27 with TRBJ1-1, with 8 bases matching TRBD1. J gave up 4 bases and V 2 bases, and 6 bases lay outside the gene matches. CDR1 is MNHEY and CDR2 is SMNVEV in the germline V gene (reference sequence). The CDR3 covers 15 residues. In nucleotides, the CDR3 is TGTGCCAGCAGTTTAGAGGCAGGGGGCTTCACTGAAGCTTTCTTT. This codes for CASSLEAGGFTEAFF.

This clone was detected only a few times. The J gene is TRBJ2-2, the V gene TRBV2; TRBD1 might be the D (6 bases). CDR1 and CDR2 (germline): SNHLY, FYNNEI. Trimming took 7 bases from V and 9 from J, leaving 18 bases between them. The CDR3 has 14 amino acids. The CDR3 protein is CASKTIQGPRELFF. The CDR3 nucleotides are TGTGCCAGCAAAACGATACAGGGTCCGAGGGAGCTGTTTTTT.

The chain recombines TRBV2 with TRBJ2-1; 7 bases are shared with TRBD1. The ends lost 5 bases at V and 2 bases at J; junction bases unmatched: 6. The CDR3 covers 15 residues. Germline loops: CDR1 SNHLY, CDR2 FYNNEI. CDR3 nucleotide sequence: TGTGCCAGCAGTTTCGAGACAGGGACCTACAATGAGCAGTTCTTC. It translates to CASSFETGTYNEQFF.

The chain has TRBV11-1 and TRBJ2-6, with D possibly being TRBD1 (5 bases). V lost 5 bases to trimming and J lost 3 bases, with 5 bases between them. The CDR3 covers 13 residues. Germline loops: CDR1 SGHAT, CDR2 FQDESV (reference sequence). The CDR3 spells CASSQGGANVLTF. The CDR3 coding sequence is TGTGCCAGCAGCCAGGGTGGGGCCAACGTCCTGACTTTC.

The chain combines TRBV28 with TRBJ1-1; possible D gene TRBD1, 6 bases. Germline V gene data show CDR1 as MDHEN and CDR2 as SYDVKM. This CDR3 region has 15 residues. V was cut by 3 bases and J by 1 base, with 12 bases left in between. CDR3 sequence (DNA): TGTGCCAGCAGTTTGGGGGGGCGGAGGAACACTGAAGCTTTCTTT. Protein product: CASSLGGRRNTEAFF.

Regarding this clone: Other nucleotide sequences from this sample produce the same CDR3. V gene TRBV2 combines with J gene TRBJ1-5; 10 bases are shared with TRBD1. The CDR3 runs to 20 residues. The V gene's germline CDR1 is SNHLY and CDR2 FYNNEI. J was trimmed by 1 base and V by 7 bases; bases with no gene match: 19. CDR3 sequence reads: CASNFHRDRGFGWSNQPQHF. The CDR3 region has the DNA TGTGCCAGCAATTTTCACCGGGACAGGGGATTCGGGTGGAGCAATCAGCCCCAGCATTTT.

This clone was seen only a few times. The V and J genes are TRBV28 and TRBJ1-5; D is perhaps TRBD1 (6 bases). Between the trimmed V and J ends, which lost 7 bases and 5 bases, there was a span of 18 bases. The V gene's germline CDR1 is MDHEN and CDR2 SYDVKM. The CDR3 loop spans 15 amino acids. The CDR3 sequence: CASIRGGESDQPQHF. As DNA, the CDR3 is TGTGCCAGCATACGGGGGGGCGAGTCAGATCAGCCCCAGCATTTT.

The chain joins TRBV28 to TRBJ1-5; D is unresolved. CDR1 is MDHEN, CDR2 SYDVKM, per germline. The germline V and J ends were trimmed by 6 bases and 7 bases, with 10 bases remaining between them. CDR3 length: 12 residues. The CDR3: CASRPQSQPQHF. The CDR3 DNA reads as TGTGCCAGCAGGCCACAGTCCCAGCCCCAGCATTTT.

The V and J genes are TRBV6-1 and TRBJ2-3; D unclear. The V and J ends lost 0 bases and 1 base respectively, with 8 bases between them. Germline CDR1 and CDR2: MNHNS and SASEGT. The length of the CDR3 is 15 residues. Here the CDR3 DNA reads TGTGCCAGCAGTGAAGCTATACAGCGCACAGATACGCAGTATTTT. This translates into CASSEAIQRTDTQYF.

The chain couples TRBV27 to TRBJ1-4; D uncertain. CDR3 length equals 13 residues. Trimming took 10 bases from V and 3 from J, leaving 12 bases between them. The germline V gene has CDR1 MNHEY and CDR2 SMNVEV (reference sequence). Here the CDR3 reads CAIPGSPNEKLFF. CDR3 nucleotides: TGTGCCATTCCCGGGTCGCCTAATGAAAAACTGTTTTTT. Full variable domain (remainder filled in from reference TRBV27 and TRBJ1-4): EAQVTQNPRYLITVTGKKLTVTCSQNMNHEYMSWYRQDPGLGLRQIYYSMNVEVTDKGDVPEGYKVSRKEKRNFPLILESPSPNQTSLYFCAIPGSPNEKLFFGSGTQLSVL.

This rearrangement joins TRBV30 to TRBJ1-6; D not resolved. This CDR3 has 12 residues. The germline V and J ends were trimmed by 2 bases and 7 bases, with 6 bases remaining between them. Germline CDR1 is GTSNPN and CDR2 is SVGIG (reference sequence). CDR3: CAWSLRNSPLHF. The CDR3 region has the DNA TGTGCCTGGAGTCTACGGAATTCACCCCTCCACTTT.

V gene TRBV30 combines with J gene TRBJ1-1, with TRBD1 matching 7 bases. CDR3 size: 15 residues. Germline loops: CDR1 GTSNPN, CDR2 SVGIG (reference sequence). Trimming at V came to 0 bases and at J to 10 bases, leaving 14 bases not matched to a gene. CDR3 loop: CAWSVQSQGGVPAFF. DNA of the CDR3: TGTGCCTGGAGTGTTCAATCGCAAGGGGGCGTTCCAGCTTTCTTT.

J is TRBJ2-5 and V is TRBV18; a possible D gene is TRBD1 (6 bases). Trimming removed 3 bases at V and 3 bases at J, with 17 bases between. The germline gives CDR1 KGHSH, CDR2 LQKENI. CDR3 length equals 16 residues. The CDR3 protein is CASSPGRGRGKETQYF. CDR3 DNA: TGTGCCAGCTCACCCGGACGAGGCAGGGGAAAAGAGACCCAGTACTTC.